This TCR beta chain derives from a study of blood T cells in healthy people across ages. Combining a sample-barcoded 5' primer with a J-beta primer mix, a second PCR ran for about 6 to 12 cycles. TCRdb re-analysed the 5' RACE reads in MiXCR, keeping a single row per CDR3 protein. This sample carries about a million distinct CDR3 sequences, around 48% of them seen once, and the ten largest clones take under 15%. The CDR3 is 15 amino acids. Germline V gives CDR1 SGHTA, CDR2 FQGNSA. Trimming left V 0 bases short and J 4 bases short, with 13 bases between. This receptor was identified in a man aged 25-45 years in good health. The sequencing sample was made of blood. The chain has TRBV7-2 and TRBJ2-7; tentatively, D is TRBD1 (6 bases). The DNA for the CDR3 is TGTGCCAGCAGCTTAGCGAGTCAAGGGGGTTACGAGCAGTACTTC. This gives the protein CASSLASQGGYEQYF.